This T cell receptor beta chain was sequenced during a study of cytomegalovirus exposure and HLA in healthy donors (dated by TCRdb to the late 2010s). Background on the whole study: An earlier analysis of approximately 600 of the donors reported 250 to 300 Gb of sequence data and about 100 million unique TCR beta sequences from some 180 million T cells. The aim of the study was to test whether cataloging public T cell receptors could identify signatures of past pathogen exposure. Donor age, sex, ethnicity and CMV serostatus were collected together with the repertoire data. Rather than using new phenotypic data, the later analysis identified candidate immune exposures from TCR beta sequences and from how often those sequences occurred across donors. Both class I and class II loci were covered by HLA typing, at four-digit resolution. The T cell repertoires of around 670 subjects were profiled by immunosequencing and related to cytomegalovirus serostatus. An early release covering just under 650 HLA-typed donors comprised about 290 gigabases of sequencing data and 85 million to 100 million unique TCR sequences. Besides the first cohort of around 700 subjects, a separate validation cohort made up of 120 different subjects was used. High-throughput TCR immunosequencing, statistical association of individual TCRs with disease status, and machine learning were combined to predict cytomegalovirus infection status. The genetic ancestry cluster associated with self-reported Caucasian donors included 81% of the approximately 410 genotyped donors. Roughly five DR-DQ haplotypes were handled as single units for association and clustering because linkage in the cohort was strong. To study patterns of TCR occurrence, a later analysis re-analyzed previously published TCR beta repertoires from 550 to 800 donors and added high-resolution HLA genotyping. An earlier analysis of fewer than 700 of the donors applied high-throughput TCR beta sequencing to assess whether each TCR beta V gene segment acted as functional or pseudogenic. Typing coverage differed by locus: A, B, C, DRB1 and DQB1 were typed in about 620-640 donors, DQA1 in 522, DPA1 in 600 to 610, and DPB1 in approximately 450. On average, 235,054 unique TCR beta nucleotide sequences were sequenced per donor among 398 genotyped donors of the cohort, with approximately 18% of those sequences being non-productive. All discovery cohort repertoires had been generated on a single sequencing platform. A later genetic analysis took genome-wide SNP genotypes for about three fifths of the roughly 670 donors and used that subset as a discovery cohort. Beyond this particular receptor, the publication reports: Broadly in line with IMGT annotations, most TCR beta V segments showed up in productive rearrangements about 90% or about 30% of the time in an earlier analysis of around 550 of the donors. The sequencing pipeline was judged likely to have produced a cluster of highly shared sequence variants as a technical artifact. Linkage disequilibrium might explain the correlated functional status among segregating V segments, but an unknown experimental factor could not be ruled out. According to the authors, the approach could potentially be generalized to other disease states and immunological phenotypes. Most TCR sequences were seen in very few donors, while some public TCRs were found in many individuals. In the study, some 160 TCR beta chains were listed as associated with cytomegalovirus. A later analysis found that most CMV-associated TCR beta chains appeared HLA-restricted, with HLA associations seemingly driven largely by CMV exposure. At a false discovery rate of 0.05, a later analysis linked about 16,000 TCR beta sequences to specific HLA alleles. A few of the identified cytomegalovirus-associated TCR beta chains were confirmed in vitro to be specific for cytomegalovirus antigens. V-gene and J-gene trimming of TCR beta chains was associated with a missense DCLRE1C variant in a later genetic analysis, and the association was replicated in an independent cohort. The classifier was reported to diagnose cytomegalovirus status with high specificity and sensitivity in both the original cohort and the validation cohort. Sequencing depth was assumed to be roughly uniform across donors in the presence/absence analyses, though that assumption may not hold. Because some donors lacked HLA typing at each locus, the association tests relied only on the typed subset. Several of the top co-occurrence clusters appeared to be linked to parvovirus B19, influenza, CMV and Epstein-Barr virus, according to a later analysis. According to a later genetic analysis, donors in an Asian-associated ancestry cluster had fewer N-insertions in productive TCRs than the approximately 690-donor mean. Strong co-occurrence of HLA alleles, especially DR and DQ, made assigning TCR associations to individual alleles difficult. A further reported finding was that TCR beta sequences accurately predicted the HLA-A and HLA-B alleles for most subjects in the first cohort. The only immune exposure information available for the cohort was CMV serostatus. In a later analysis, TCR association rates were found to vary across HLA loci, with the most associated TCRs seen for DRB1 alleles and the fewest for HLA-C alleles. The cohort was sequenced for TCR beta chains only, and without alpha or paired-chain data the features that could be detected were limited. In a later analysis, HLA-associated TCR beta chains were found to be more clonally expanded and to have lower generation probabilities than equally common non-associated chains. Because counts were too low, about 15 rarely observed V segments, including chromosome 9 orphons, were left out of the earlier analysis of a few hundred of the donors.

This clone was counted only a few times. The antigen this receptor binds is unknown. Qualities for individual bases were not recorded, and no much larger clone is one base off. The protocol used for the library was the immunoSEQ multiplex PCR assay. The multiplex PCR relied on a mix of 60 forward primers for TCR Vbeta segments and 13 reverse primers for TCR Jbeta segments. The CDR3 region of rearranged TCR beta genes was amplified from genomic DNA with a multiplex PCR assay. The amplified TCR beta libraries were sequenced on the Illumina HiSeq System as 87-base-pair reads. The study's own analysis went as follows. In a later analysis, some 80 million unique TCR beta chains were counted across the approximately 640 repertoires, and roughly 11 million of these chains were shared by at least two donors. A nearest-neighbor algorithm error-corrected the raw reads and collapsed the reads into unique sequences, merging closely related sequences to remove PCR and sequencing errors. CDR3 sequences were aligned to IMGT reference sequences to assign V, D and J gene segments. For a sequence to be retained, at least a six-nucleotide match to both a V gene segment and a J gene segment was required. Rearrangements were classified as productive when the CDR3 lacked stop codons and remained in frame with V and J, and all other rearrangements were classified as non-productive. CDR3 was defined according to IMGT convention as the region running from the second conserved V-encoded cysteine to the conserved J-encoded phenylalanine. The earlier analysis of about 620 of the donors excluded sequences that lacked an unambiguous match to a single V gene segment. In an earlier analysis of several hundred of the donors, V segments were called functional above 56.7% productive rearrangements and were called segregating when the between-donor standard deviation exceeded 5%. A statistical classification framework was developed to diagnose cytomegalovirus status using the catalog of TCR beta chain sequences. A later analysis assigned V and J genes by comparing TCR nucleotide sequences with IMGT/GENE-DB human TR gene sequences. A later analysis assigned CDR3 sequences and most-parsimonious VDJ recombination scenarios with the TCRdist pipeline. In a later analysis, each TCR beta chain was defined by its CDR3 amino acid sequence together with its V-gene family, and reads without a unique V-gene family were excluded. A later analysis removed 592 highly shared, low-generation-probability nucleotide sequences to deal with suspected cross-contamination and a sequencing artifact. In a later analysis, a clonal expansion index for each public chain was calculated from normalized within-repertoire ranks of inferred template counts. In a later analysis, generation probabilities were computed using a VDJ recombination model fitted to out-of-frame rearrangements, and the results were checked against IGoR. A later analysis scored TCR-TCR, TCR-HLA and TCR-CMV co-occurrence with hypergeometric tests, applying a repertoire-size bias correction to TCR pairs. To estimate false discovery rates, a later analysis permuted the HLA or CMV assignments 20 times. In a later analysis, co-occurring TCRs were grouped using DBSCAN, and TCRdist sequence similarity was added for clustering within HLA-allele-positive subsets. For co-occurrence clustering, repertoires with fewer than 30,000 or more than 120,000 public chains were excluded, along with five repertoires with anomalous nucleotide sharing. TCRdb took this table from immuneACCESS and kept in-frame rearrangements with V and J called. Such tables lack part of the clones; where checked against another copy, unresolved V genes explain under half of the gap, and the rest is unexplained. V and J calls and clone size are those listed in that table; D and trimming were worked out from the DNA. Here the sample has 90,000 to 100,000 clones; approximately 77% occur a single time. Less than 5% of the sample is held by the ten biggest clonotypes.

The cohort consisted of approximately 670 healthy bone marrow donors. At the time of sampling, all cohort members were nominally healthy, though unrecorded immune exposures were likely present. The donor tested CMV seronegative, placing the donor among the 350 or so seronegative members of the cohort. Every donor gave a peripheral blood sample, and the peripheral blood mononuclear cells from that sample were used for TCR beta sequencing. Genomic DNA was extracted from the blood cell samples with the Qiagen DNeasy Blood Extraction Kit. This clonotype was obtained from a woman aged 40 to 49 in good health and CMV-seronegative. Sequenced sample: PBMCs.

The CDR3 amino acid sequence is: CASSLGSRNEAFF. The DNA reads as follows: TGTGCCAGCAGCTTGGGCTCGAGGAATGAAGCTTTCTTT. This chain joins TRBV5-5 to TRBJ1-1; no D gene is confidently identified. The germline V gene (reference sequence) supplies CDR1 SGHKS and CDR2 YYEKEE. The CDR3 holds 13 amino acids from the cysteine to the phenylalanine. Solely the CDR3 DNA is kept, with 39 bases framed from the first base. V gives up 0 bases and J gives up 7 bases, and the segment between their germline ends measures 10 bases.